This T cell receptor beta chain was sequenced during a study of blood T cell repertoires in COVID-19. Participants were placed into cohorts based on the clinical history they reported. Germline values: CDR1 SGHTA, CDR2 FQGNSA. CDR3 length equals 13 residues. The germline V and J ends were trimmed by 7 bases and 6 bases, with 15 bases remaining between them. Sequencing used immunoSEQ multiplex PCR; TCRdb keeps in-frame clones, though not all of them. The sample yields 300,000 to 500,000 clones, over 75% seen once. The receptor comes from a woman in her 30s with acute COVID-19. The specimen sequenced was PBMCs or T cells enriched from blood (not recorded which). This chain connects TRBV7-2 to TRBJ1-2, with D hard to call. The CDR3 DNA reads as TGTGCCAGCACCATGACCAGGAACCATGGCTACACCTTC. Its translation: CASTMTRNHGYTF.